This TCR beta chain was recorded in a study of graft-versus-host responses after intestinal transplantation (TCRdb year 2021). Regarding the research as a whole: The transplants that recipients got were multivisceral, liver-intestinal, or isolated intestinal. Every recipient was given anti-thymocyte globulin induction, then maintenance tacrolimus and steroids for about three years. Bulk TCR-beta CDR3 sequencing was used to track graft-versus-host and host-versus-graft alloreactive T cell clones in the graft, circulation and bone marrow after intestinal transplantation. Alloreactive clones were identified by sequencing pre-transplant mixed lymphocyte reaction products and comparing these products with unstimulated pre-transplant donor and recipient T cells. The cohort enrolled some 23 intestinal transplant recipients, one of whom was a retransplant, and 3 patients without pretransplant specimens were excluded. Donor T cell macrochimerism was defined as a peak of at least 4% donor T cells among recipient peripheral blood mononuclear cells. Samples from a few later patients were sequenced in-house on an Illumina MiSeq with MiXCR processing rather than by the commercial service.

Points on this clone: Its recognized antigen is unknown. Base qualities are not provided; no much larger clone lies one nucleotide away.

The sample's time point label is to be understood as: cells obtained before transplantation from donor or recipient. CD3+CD4+ and CD3+CD8+ populations were FACS-sorted from unstimulated pre-transplant donor and recipient cells taken from spleen or lymph nodes. CDR1 and CDR2, per the germline V gene, are LGHNA and YSLEER. The CDR3 has 16 amino acids, counting the end cysteine and phenylalanine. The sequence is cut down to CDR3 DNA, 48 bases in frame from base 1. V lost 1 base and J lost 1 base; the stretch between them is 13 bases long. The research as a whole found: Patients with donor T cell macrochimerism had high GvH to HvG T cell clonal ratios in their allografts. Early after transplant, peak levels of circulating GvH clones were associated with declines in HvG clones. Conclusions were limited by the relatively low number and heterogeneity of intestinal transplant patients. GvH clones turned up in recipient bone marrow, with some appearing earlier in ileal mucosa or blood, a pattern consistent with an intestinal mucosal origin.

The library was made by the immunoSEQ multiplex PCR assay. For most patients, genomic DNA was isolated with the Qiagen DNeasy Blood and Tissue Kit and sent frozen to Adaptive Biotechnologies for TCR sequencing. For most patients, high-throughput TCR-beta CDR3 sequencing of genomic DNA was performed by Adaptive Biotechnologies. The paper's data handling went like this. Adaptive's ImmunoSEQ software was the source of the TCR sequencing data for over 15 patients, while a few other patients were processed with MiXCR and VDJtools. To correct CD4 versus CD8 sorting errors, sequences present in both subsets at a frequency ratio below 5:1 were removed. Because the origin of CDR3 nucleotide sequences shared between donor and recipient could not be assigned, those sequences were removed. To count as alloreactive, a clone needed at least 2-fold expansion over unstimulated cells and a minimum CFSE-low frequency of 0.002% (template counts) or 0.001% (read counts). Mappable clones were those detected in sequenced pre-transplant spleen, lymph node, or MLR CFSE-low populations of the donor or recipient. The cumulative frequency of alloreactive clones was calculated as a percentage of all sequences, weighted by copy number. Sourced from immuneACCESS, this table was stored by TCRdb with only in-frame sequences that have V and J called. A share of the clones is absent; for the studies checked, an unresolved V gene accounts for under half, and the remainder has no known explanation. That table gives V, J and clone size, and the DNA gave D and trimming. The sample yields about 39,000 clones; over 90% were counted once. The top ten clones comprise around a fifth of the sample.

The chain is made from TRBV4-3 and TRBJ1-1, and the D gene may be TRBD1, 6 bases matching. This sample comprised unstimulated CD8+ T cells sorted from spleen or lymph node cells, obtained before transplant. The sequence was obtained from a human donor who was the organ donor for an intestinal transplant. The DNA is as follows: TGCGCCAGCAGCCAAGTTAAGGGGGGCGGGAACACTGAAGCTTTCTTT. It specifies CASSQVKGGGNTEAFF.